The next 11 T cell receptor beta chains were all read from a single sample in a study of identical twins. One entry per CDR3 protein, called by TCRdb with MiXCR from the 5' RACE reads. The repertoire holds about 900,000 distinct CDR3 sequences, approximately 13% seen once, with around 1.6% in the top ten. These data were also reused for a study on yellow fever vaccine responses in identical twins.

The specimen was PBMCs. The origin of the receptors is a woman aged 18-29 years in good health.

This clonotype was observed a few times. The chain is built from TRBV20-1 and TRBJ2-2; 7 nucleotides align to TRBD1. V shed 3 bases and J 2 bases; nucleotides not matched to a gene: 9. Germline assignment: CDR1 DFQATT and CDR2 SNEGSKA (reference sequence). The CDR3 has 16 residues. The CDR3 reads CSASSRDSFNTGELFF. In DNA, the CDR3 is TGCAGTGCTAGTTCTCGGGACAGTTTTAACACCGGGGAGCTGTTTTTT.

This clonotype came up a few times. This chain's CDR3 is CASSSRTGNNEQFF. The DNA of the CDR3 is TGTGCCAGCAGCAGCAGAACTGGTAACAATGAGCAGTTCTTC. This chain links TRBV7-8 with TRBJ2-1; D is undetermined. Germline-derived CDR1 and CDR2 are SGHVS and FQNEAQ. The CDR3 is 14 residues long. The germline V and J ends were trimmed by 5 bases and 5 bases, with 13 bases remaining between them.

The sample holds a few counts of this clonotype. V and J are TRBV3-1 and TRBJ2-1; no clear D. Germline assignment: CDR1 LGHDT and CDR2 YNNKEL (reference sequence). Trimming removed 1 base at V and 1 base at J, with 8 bases between. The CDR3 runs to 15 residues. CDR3 sequence: CASSQAPGSYNEQFF. CDR3 DNA: TGTGCCAGCAGCCAAGCCCCCGGGTCCTACAATGAGCAGTTCTTC.

This sequence joins TRBV4-1 and TRBJ2-3; D is perhaps TRBD1 or TRBD2 (6 bases each). V was shortened by 4 bases and J by 2 bases, with 16 bases between the two germline ends. The CDR3 contains 16 residues. Germline CDR1 is MGHRA and CDR2 is YSYEKL. The CDR3 is CASSRRDGQNTDTQYF. The CDR3 bases are TGCGCCAGCAGCCGGAGGGACGGACAGAACACAGATACGCAGTATTTT.

This sequence joins TRBV27 and TRBJ2-3; TRBD2 is a possible D gene (5 bases). The CDR3 is made up of 15 amino acids. CDR1 MNHEY and CDR2 SMNVEV come from the germline V gene (reference sequence). The V gene lost 3 bases and the J gene lost 2 bases, with 12 bases spanning the gap. CDR3 loop: CASSLTRVSTDTQYF. The CDR3 DNA sequence: TGTGCCAGCAGTTTGACGCGGGTCTCCACAGATACGCAGTATTTT.

This clonotype was detected only a few times. This chain uses TRBV5-1 with TRBJ1-5; D not resolved. V lost 6 bases, J lost 1 base, and 5 bases lay in between. Germline CDR1 SGHRS, CDR2 YFSETQ. This CDR3 has 12 amino acids. In DNA, the CDR3 is TGCGCCAGCAATTTCAGCAATCAGCCCCAGCATTTT. It is translated as CASNFSNQPQHF. The full variable domain, in which reference TRBV5-1 and TRBJ1-5 provide the parts outside the CDR3, is KAGVTQTPRYLIKTRGQQVTLSCSPISGHRSVSWYQQTPGQGLQFLFEYFSETQRNKGNFPGRFSGRQFSNSRSEMNVSTLELGDSALYLCASNFSNQPQHFGDGTRLSIL.

This clonotype was recorded a few times. J is TRBJ2-1 and V is TRBV25-1; D is unresolved. The germline CDR1 and CDR2 sequences are MGHDK and SYGVNS. CDR3 length: 15 amino acids. Trimming removed 4 bases at V and 0 bases at J, with 10 bases between. In DNA form, the CDR3 reads TGTGCCAGCAGTGTGCACTCGAGCTCCTACAATGAGCAGTTCTTC. It translates to CASSVHSSSYNEQFF.

This clonotype has just a few counts. The V and J genes are TRBV6-1 and TRBJ2-3, with 11 bases aligning to TRBD2. Trimming removed 6 bases from V and 0 bases from J; junction bases left unmatched: 5. The germline CDR1 and CDR2 sequences are MNHNS and SASEGT. This CDR3 region has 16 residues. In DNA form, the CDR3 reads TGTGCCAGCAGACCAGGGACTAGCGGTAGCACAGATACGCAGTATTTT. Translating it yields CASRPGTSGSTDTQYF.

V and J are TRBV6-2 or TRBV6-3 and TRBJ2-3; 8 bases are shared with TRBD2. CDR3 length: 20 residues. V was pared by 2 bases and J by 0 bases, with 16 bases of the junction left unmatched. The germline V gene has CDR1 MNHEY and CDR2 SVGEGT. The DNA of the CDR3 is TGTGCCAGCAGTTACCCGCTACTCGCGGGAGGCTACCTTAGCACAGATACGCAGTATTTT. This codes for CASSYPLLAGGYLSTDTQYF.

This clonotype occurred a few times. The rearrangement uses TRBV12-5 and TRBJ2-3, with 9 nucleotides matching TRBD1. The CDR3 sequence is 15 residues long. Trimming at V came to 3 bases and at J to 8 bases, leaving 9 bases not matched to a gene. Germline V CDR1 and CDR2: LGHNT, FRNRAP. DNA of the CDR3: TGTGCTAGTGGTTTTTCGGGACAGGGCCTTGGTACGCAGTATTTT. Its translation: CASGFSGQGLGTQYF. The full variable domain, completed using reference TRBV12-5 and TRBJ2-3, is DARVTQTPRHKVTEMGQEVTMRCQPILGHNTVFWYRQTMMQGLELLAYFRNRAPLDDSGMPKDRFSAEMPDATLATLKIQPSEPRDSAVYFCASGFSGQGLGTQYFGPGTRLTVL.

The table lists this clonotype with a few counts. The chain carries TRBV4-1 and TRBJ2-6; D possibly matches TRBD1 or TRBD2 (5 bases each). The length of the CDR3 is 17 residues. Germline CDR1 and CDR2: MGHRA and YSYEKL. V gave up 1 base and J gave up 1 base, with 11 bases separating them. This CDR3 is CASSQGTGLSGANVLTF. The CDR3 nucleotides are TGCGCCAGCAGCCAAGGAACAGGACTGTCTGGGGCCAACGTCCTGACTTTC.